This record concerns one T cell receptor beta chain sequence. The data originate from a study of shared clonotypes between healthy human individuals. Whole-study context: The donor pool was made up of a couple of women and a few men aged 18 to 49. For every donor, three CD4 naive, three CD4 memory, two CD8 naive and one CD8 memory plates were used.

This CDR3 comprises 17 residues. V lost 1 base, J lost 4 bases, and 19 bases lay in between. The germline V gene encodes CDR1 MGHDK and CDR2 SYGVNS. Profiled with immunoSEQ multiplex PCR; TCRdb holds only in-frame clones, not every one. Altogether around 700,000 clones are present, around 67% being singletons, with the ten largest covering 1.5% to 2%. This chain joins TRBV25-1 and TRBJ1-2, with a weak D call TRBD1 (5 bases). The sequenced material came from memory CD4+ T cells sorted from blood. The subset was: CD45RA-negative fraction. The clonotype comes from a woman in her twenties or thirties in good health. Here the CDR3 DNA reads TGTGCCAGCAGTGAATCCGGGAGGCAGGACATCGGCTATGGCTACACCTTC. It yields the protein CASSESGRQDIGYGYTF.